Each of the 2 T cell receptor beta chains below was sequenced from the same sample in a study of sequential checkpoint blockade in melanoma. Sequenced by immunoSEQ multiplex PCR; TCRdb stores in-frame clones only, minus some. The sample has 25,000 to 30,000 clones, roughly 73% seen once; the top ten hold 22%. The treatment here: randomized to nivolumab then ipilimumab (arm A) or the reverse (arm B). The sample here was CD8+ T cells sorted from blood (inferred from file names), taken from a patient given nivolumab and ipilimumab in sequence. Receptor source: a human donor with melanoma.

This sequence joins TRBV7-9 and TRBJ2-1; 8 bases are shared with TRBD1. The CDR3 covers 14 residues. J gave up 9 bases and V 5 bases, and 9 bases lay outside the gene matches. In germline, CDR1 is SEHNR, CDR2 FQNEAQ (reference sequence). This CDR3 reads CASSPIAGTGEQFF. Written as DNA, the CDR3 is TGTGCCAGCAGCCCTATTGCCGGGACAGGTGAGCAGTTCTTC. The whole variable domain, remainder taken from reference TRBV7-9 and TRBJ2-1, is DTGVSQNPRHKITKRGQNVTFRCDPISEHNRLYWYRQTLGQGPEFLTYFQNEAQLEKSRLLSDRFSAERPKGSFSTLEIQRTEQGDSAMYLCASSPIAGTGEQFFGPGTRLTVL.

This chain connects TRBV7-9 to TRBJ1-5; 8 bases fit TRBD1. The CDR3 is 17 amino acids. The germline V gene encodes CDR1 SEHNR and CDR2 FQNEAQ (reference sequence). V dropped 4 bases and J dropped 0; count of bases not matched to a gene: 8. The DNA for the CDR3 is TGTGCCAGCAGCTCTACCGGGACAGGCTATAGCAATCAGCCCCAGCATTTT. Its translation is CASSSTGTGYSNQPQHF.